The rows below give T cell receptor beta chains drawn from one sample of a study of blood T cell repertoires in COVID-19. Some clones are missing from TCRdb's copy, which holds only in-frame ones; the method was immunoSEQ multiplex PCR. Among around 270,000 clones, 75% to 95% were seen once, and the ten largest hold 2% to 3%. The sequenced sample consisted of peripheral blood. The receptor set was obtained from a person under 35 with COVID-19, enrolled during active disease. Each CDR3 is given with its conserved first and last residue. Each record gives: D gene, CDR3 length, clone size, V gene, J gene, CDR3 protein, CDR3 DNA. D genes are given only for firm matches. Expanded clones get a size class; other rows say once, few or many, or leave the size out.

TRBD1	17	-	TRBV27	TRBJ1-2	CASSPSIPRRRGQGYTF	TGTGCCAGCAGTCCATCAATCCCAAGAAGAAGGGGGCAAGGCTACACCTTC
-	13	-	TRBV11-3	TRBJ2-1	CASSPGTYNEQFF	TGTGCCAGCAGCCCCGGGACTTACAATGAGCAGTTCTTC
TRBD2	15	-	TRBV5-1	TRBJ2-1	CASSRDVAGNNEQFF	TGCGCCAGCAGCCGGGATGTAGCGGGGAACAATGAGCAGTTCTTC
TRBD1	13	once	TRBV6-5	TRBJ2-5	CASSRQGQETQYF	TGTGCCAGCAGCCGACAGGGGCAAGAGACCCAGTACTTC
TRBD2	15	-	TRBV13	TRBJ2-1	CASSLAAGGYNEQFF	TGTGCCAGCAGCTTAGCTGCGGGGGGCTACAATGAGCAGTTCTTC
TRBD2	15	-	TRBV11-2	TRBJ2-4	CASSLDWLAGNIQYF	TGTGCCAGCAGCTTAGATTGGTTAGCGGGAAACATTCAGTACTTC
TRBD2	16	-	TRBV24-1	TRBJ2-7	CATSEVTSGGKYEQYF	TGTGCCACCAGTGAAGTGACTAGCGGGGGCAAATACGAGCAGTACTTC
-	17	-	TRBV3-1/TRBV3-2	TRBJ2-2	CASSQVGGPMNTGELFF	TGTGCCAGCAGCCAAGTAGGAGGGCCAATGAACACCGGGGAGCTGTTTTTT
-	16	-	TRBV2	TRBJ1-2	CASSEALTGGFYGYTF	TGTGCCAGCAGTGAAGCGCTTACGGGAGGTTTCTATGGCTACACCTTC
-	11	-	TRBV6-8	TRBJ2-1	CASRPRQCRFF	TGTGCCAGCAGACCCCGACAGTGTAGGTTCTTC
-	13	-	TRBV10-2	TRBJ2-7	CASVGSITYEQYF	TGCGCCAGCGTGGGCAGTATAACCTACGAGCAGTACTTC
TRBD1	15	many	TRBV11-3	TRBJ2-2	CASSSGTGRTGELFF	TGTGCCAGCAGCTCTGGGACAGGGAGAACCGGGGAGCTGTTTTTT
-	13	-	TRBV12-3/TRBV12-4	TRBJ2-4	CASSSKSPGVQYF	TGTGCCAGCAGTTCAAAAAGTCCGGGAGTTCAGTACTTC
-	11	once	TRBV20-1	TRBJ2-7	CSARKEDEQYF	TGCAGTGCTAGAAAAGAGGACGAGCAGTACTTC
-	11	-	TRBV27	TRBJ2-3	CASNLGDTQYF	TGTGCCAGCAACCTAGGCGATACGCAGTATTTT
-	14	-	TRBV24-1	TRBJ2-3	CATSEPGETDTQYF	TGTGCCACCAGTGAGCCGGGGGAGACAGATACGCAGTATTTT
-	11	-	TRBV24-1	TRBJ2-3	CATAQQDTQYF	TGTGCCACCGCCCAACAAGATACGCAGTATTTT
-	13	-	TRBV5-5	TRBJ1-1	CASSSGAHTEAFF	TGTGCCAGCAGCAGCGGGGCGCACACTGAAGCTTTCTTT
TRBD1	14	-	TRBV9	TRBJ2-7	CASSPTGGSYEQYF	TGTGCCAGCAGCCCGACAGGGGGCTCCTACGAGCAGTACTTC
TRBD1	15	-	TRBV6-1	TRBJ2-7	CASSDLTDRDYEQYF	TGTGCCAGCAGTGACCTCACGGACAGGGACTACGAGCAGTACTTC
-	18	-	TRBV24-1	TRBJ2-1	CATSDSGLSLRGKNEQFF	TGTGCCACCAGTGATTCGGGCCTTTCATTAAGGGGGAAGAATGAGCAGTTCTTC
-	12	-	TRBV2	TRBJ2-7	CASSGDSYEQYF	TGTGCCAGCTCGGGGGACTCCTACGAGCAGTACTTC
-	15	once	TRBV10-3	TRBJ1-5	CAISDSKWSGQPQHF	TGTGCCATCAGTGACTCAAAATGGTCGGGTCAGCCCCAGCATTTT